Included here is one T cell receptor (beta chain) sequence, with context. Data came from immunoSEQ multiplex PCR; TCRdb stores just in-frame clones and leaves some out. This sample has fewer than 250,000 clones; roughly four fifths occur once, and the top ten carry approximately 5%. The data were taken from a study of blood T cell repertoires in COVID-19. This clonotype originated in a woman aged 45-65 years who had been exposed to COVID-19. The sequencing sample was made of PBMCs or T cells enriched from blood (not recorded which).

The CDR3 DNA reads as TGTGCCAGTAGTCCACTGGGGGCCACTGAAGCTTTCTTT. As protein: CASSPLGATEAFF. The rearrangement uses TRBV19 and TRBJ1-1, with D maybe TRBD1 (6 bases). The V end lost 5 bases, the J end lost 4 bases, and 11 bases lay between the germline ends. Germline-derived CDR1 and CDR2 are LNHDA and SQIVND (reference sequence). This CDR3 has 13 residues.